This TCR beta chain was retrieved from a study of shared clonotypes between healthy human individuals (dated by TCRdb to between 2020 and 2021). Notes on the research overall: The cohort comprised two women and a few men aged 18 to 49 years. For each donor, three plates each were used for CD4 naive and CD4 memory, two plates were used for CD8 naive, and one plate was used for CD8 memory. Blood TCR repertoires of about 5 healthy adults were deeply sequenced to estimate repertoire size and the extent of clonotype sharing between individuals. To increase sequencing depth and limit assay-specific biases, TCR repertoire library preparation and sequencing were carried out by different laboratories using diverse techniques. Between about 0.8 and 8.9 billion PBMCs per donor were obtained by leukapheresis. Findings and caveats that apply to the study as a whole: Compared with non-shared clonotypes, the clonotypes found in all four sorted-subset donors had higher generation probabilities. Even with the large sequencing depth, rarefaction of the sorted-subset datasets indicated that sequencing was incomplete. Only blood was sampled, and tissue TCR repertoires likely differ from those in blood. When a few donors were compared, the shared fraction of clonotypes was around 5% for naive CD4, about 4% for naive CD8, 2.3% for memory CD4, and 0.4% for memory CD8. Pairwise subsampling indicated that sequencing depth was expected to affect the degree of clonotype sharing among donors. Because the study included only a small number of donors, the genetic and exposure-history diversity represented was limited. Larger estimated clonotype richness was generally found for naive subsets than for memory subsets.

The trim is 0 bases for V and 3 bases for J, with a gap of 13 bases between the germline ends. CDR3 length: 15 amino acids, cysteine to phenylalanine. The sequence is cut down to CDR3 DNA, 45 bases in frame from base 1. CDR1 and CDR2, looked up from the germline V gene (reference sequence), are SGHKS and YYEKEE. CD8 naive samples were obtained by positive selection for CCR7 among CD45RO-negative cells, yielding a CD45RA+CCR7+ population from which TemRA cells were excluded. The donors were healthy, HIV-negative adults with no recently reported acute infections or vaccinations. All donors were Caucasian adults living in Nashville, Tennessee, USA. Blood was collected by leukapheresis, and PBMCs were isolated by Ficoll-Histopaque density gradient centrifugation and then cryopreserved in liquid nitrogen vapor phase. Analytical flow cytometry was used to check the purity and quantity of every magnetically sorted T cell population. Each sorted fraction had its genomic DNA isolated and then quantified by UV absorbance on a Nanodrop 2000c.

TCR CDR3 regions were amplified from genomic DNA by multiplex PCR using the deep immunoSEQ assay. Genomic DNA extracted from each cell subset was distributed evenly over all wells of several immunoSEQ 96-well plates, and each plate served as one replicate. For sorted subsets, each replicate PCR was loaded with 200 to 250 ng genomic DNA, equivalent to approximately 33,000 T cell genomes. Purified libraries were quantified with a Qubit 3.0 fluorometer, sized on a Bioanalyzer 2100, and re-quantified with the KAPA Library Quantification kit. Every immunoSEQ 96-well plate was sequenced on a dedicated single-read 150-cycle Illumina NextSeq 550 flow cell. The original pipeline was this. The immunoSEQ output contained only junctional sequences without quality scores, so filtering could not match that applied to full-length reads. To assign V/J genes and CDR3, sequences were annotated using PyIR, a Python wrapper for IgBLAST v1.9, with IMGT germline references. Reads were filtered out if the reads had weak V/J assignments (E-value above 1e-6), no CDR3, stop codons, out-of-frame junctions, or ambiguous translated residues. V3J clonotypes were defined as sequences sharing the same inferred V gene, J gene, and CDR3 amino acid sequence. Percentage overlap between repertoires was computed as shared unique clonotypes divided by the size of the smaller repertoire. RTK rarefaction, the Chao1 estimator, and Recon v2.1 estimates of unobserved clonotypes were used to assess repertoire richness. Generation probabilities for all TCRbeta clonotypes obtained by the gDNA method from a handful of donors were computed using OLGA. Entries here come from immuneACCESS through TCRdb and include only in-frame sequences with V and J called. Some clones fail to appear in such tables; in the studies checked, an unresolved V gene covers under half of the shortfall, and the cause of the remainder is unknown. The DNA was the basis for D and trimming; V, J and clone size are from that table. Across this sample there are about 1.9 million clones, with just under 95% seen only once. The ten largest clones represent about 1.6% of the sample.

Turning to this clone: Its target antigen remains unknown. Within one base of it there is no much larger clone, and no base qualities were kept.

The rearrangement combines TRBV5-5 with TRBJ2-7, with the D gene not confidently named. The clonotype comes from a man between 18 and 35 years old in good health. Some clones in this sample may be carry-over from other donors' samples. The sequenced material came from naive CD8+ T cells from PBMCs. The intended sense of this specimen's cell subset or site label: CD45RA+CCR7+. The DNA reads as follows: TGTGCCAGCAGCTTGGAACCGTCCGCCCTCTACGAGCAGTACTTC. It is translated as CASSLEPSALYEQYF.